The following is a TCR beta chain sequence with its context. The table came from immunoSEQ multiplex PCR; TCRdb's copy has only in-frame clones and leaves some out. The sample includes more than 90,000 clones, around 87% of them seen just once. These data belong to a study of blood T cell repertoires in COVID-19. Study-level information: Sources were T cells, B-cell-depleted T cells, or PBMCs; the material itself was cDNA or gDNA.

CDR1 LGHNT and CDR2 FRNRAP come from the germline V gene. The CDR3 sequence is 12 residues long. Sequencing was performed on peripheral blood. This TCR was sampled from a human donor in a cohort sampled during active COVID-19. V gene TRBV12-5 combines with J gene TRBJ1-1; D is possibly TRBD1 (6 bases). The CDR3 DNA reads as TGTGCAGGGGGAGTTTTAGGCGCTGAAGCTTTCTTT. Translated: CAGGVLGAEAFF.